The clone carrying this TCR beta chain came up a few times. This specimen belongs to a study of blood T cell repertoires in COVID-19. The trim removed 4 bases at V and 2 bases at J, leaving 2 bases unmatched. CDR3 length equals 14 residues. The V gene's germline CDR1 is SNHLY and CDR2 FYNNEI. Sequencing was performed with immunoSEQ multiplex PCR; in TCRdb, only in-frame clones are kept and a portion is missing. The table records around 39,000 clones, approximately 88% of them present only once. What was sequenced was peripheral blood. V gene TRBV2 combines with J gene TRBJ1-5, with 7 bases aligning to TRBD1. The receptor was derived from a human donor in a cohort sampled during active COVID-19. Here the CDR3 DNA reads TGTGCCAGCAGTGCCACAGGGGGCAATCAGCCCCAGCATTTT. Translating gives CASSATGGNQPQHF. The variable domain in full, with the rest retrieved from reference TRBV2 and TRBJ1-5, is EPEVTQTPSHQVTQMGQEVILRCVPISNHLYFYWYRQILGQKVEFLVSFYNNEISEKSEIFDDQFSVERPDGSNFTLKIRSTKLEDSAMYFCASSATGGNQPQHFGDGTRLSIL.